Listed below are T cell receptor beta chains from one sample, sequenced in a study of vaccination and CD4 T cells after COVID-19. TCRdb ran MiXCR on the PCR reads and lists one entry per CDR3 protein. The sample records under 25,000 distinct CDR3 sequences, 54% being singletons. These receptors' targets are unknown. Sequences were obtained from CD4+ T cells from blood, cultured in vitro. The source is a human donor who had recovered from COVID-19. The CDR3 runs from the conserved cysteine through the conserved F or W. The D gene is left open where the match is weak. Size tells how often a clone was seen (once, few, many) or the class of an expanded clone, and some rows leave it out.

V gene: TRBV7-6
clone size: -
D gene: TRBD1
J gene: TRBJ1-4
CDR3 protein: CASSYGQGDEKLFF
CDR3 DNA: TGTGCCAGCAGCTACGGACAGGGGGACGAAAAACTGTTTTTT

V gene: TRBV7-9
clone size: -
D gene: -
J gene: TRBJ2-7
CDR3 protein: CASSFTGTYEQYF
CDR3 DNA: TGTGCCAGCAGCTTCACAGGGACCTACGAGCAGTACTTC

V gene: TRBV27
clone size: once
D gene: -
J gene: TRBJ2-3
CDR3 protein: CASSNPVDYFITDTQYF
CDR3 DNA: TGTGCCAGCAGTAACCCCGTGGACTATTTTATCACAGATACGCAGTATTTT

V gene: TRBV4-2
clone size: -
D gene: -
J gene: TRBJ2-6
CDR3 protein: CASSQAPGANVLTF
CDR3 DNA: TGTGCCAGCAGCCAAGCTCCAGGGGCCAACGTCCTGACTTTC

V gene: TRBV19
clone size: -
D gene: TRBD1
J gene: TRBJ2-1
CDR3 protein: CASAITGTGVEGEQFF
CDR3 DNA: TGTGCCAGCGCTATAACCGGGACAGGGGTAGAAGGTGAGCAGTTCTTC

V gene: TRBV3-1
clone size: -
D gene: TRBD1
J gene: TRBJ1-1
CDR3 protein: CASSQDPGRWQGTGGDVNTEAFF
CDR3 DNA: TGTGCCAGCAGCCAAGATCCAGGGAGATGGCAAGGGACAGGGGGCGACGTGAACACTGAAGCTTTCTTT

V gene: TRBV6-4
clone size: -
D gene: -
J gene: TRBJ2-2
CDR3 protein: CASSEDSHNTGELFF
CDR3 DNA: TGTGCCAGCAGTGAAGACAGTCACAACACCGGGGAGCTGTTTTTT

V gene: TRBV5-1
clone size: -
D gene: -
J gene: TRBJ1-5
CDR3 protein: CASSFSSNQPQHF
CDR3 DNA: TGCGCCAGCAGCTTCAGTAGCAATCAGCCCCAGCATTTT

V gene: TRBV11-2
clone size: -
D gene: -
J gene: TRBJ1-3
CDR3 protein: CASSAPEGNTIYF
CDR3 DNA: TGTGCCAGCAGCGCTCCGGAGGGAAACACCATATATTTT

V gene: TRBV30
clone size: -
D gene: -
J gene: TRBJ1-2
CDR3 protein: CAWSPPDVKAGYTF
CDR3 DNA: TGTGCCTGGAGTCCACCCGACGTGAAAGCAGGCTACACCTTC

V gene: TRBV28
clone size: few
D gene: -
J gene: TRBJ1-4
CDR3 protein: CASSQTQGYLNEKLFF
CDR3 DNA: TGTGCCAGCAGTCAAACCCAGGGGTATCTGAATGAAAAACTGTTTTTT

V gene: TRBV18
clone size: -
D gene: -
J gene: TRBJ1-1
CDR3 protein: CASSPSALNTEAFF
CDR3 DNA: TGTGCCAGCTCACCATCAGCCCTGAACACTGAAGCTTTCTTT

V gene: TRBV20-1
clone size: -
D gene: -
J gene: TRBJ1-5
CDR3 protein: CSARGQTNQPQHF
CDR3 DNA: TGCAGTGCTAGGGGGCAGACCAATCAGCCCCAGCATTTT

V gene: TRBV7-9
clone size: -
D gene: -
J gene: TRBJ1-5
CDR3 protein: CASSPETYYSNQPQHF
CDR3 DNA: TGTGCCAGCAGCCCAGAAACGTACTATAGCAATCAGCCCCAGCATTTT

V gene: TRBV20-1
clone size: few
D gene: TRBD2
J gene: TRBJ2-2
CDR3 protein: CSARSASGSSHGELFF
CDR3 DNA: TGCAGTGCTAGGTCTGCTAGCGGGAGTTCTCACGGGGAGCTGTTTTTT

V gene: TRBV7-9
clone size: -
D gene: TRBD1
J gene: TRBJ1-5
CDR3 protein: CASSSGQNQPQHF
CDR3 DNA: TGTGCCAGCAGCTCGGGACAGAATCAGCCCCAGCATTTT

V gene: TRBV20-1
clone size: -
D gene: -
J gene: TRBJ2-3
CDR3 protein: CSALTDNGADTQYF
CDR3 DNA: TGCAGTGCCTTGACTGACAATGGGGCAGATACGCAGTATTTT

V gene: TRBV27
clone size: once
D gene: TRBD1
J gene: TRBJ1-1
CDR3 protein: CASSTSRGRAAITEAFF
CDR3 DNA: TGTGCCAGCAGCACTTCCAGGGGGCGGGCGGCAATCACTGAAGCTTTCTTT